What follows are 10 T cell receptor beta chains derived from one specimen sequenced in a study of T cell responses to AZD1222 COVID-19 vaccine. Sequencing used immunoSEQ multiplex PCR; TCRdb keeps in-frame clones, though not all of them. The sample yields 100,000 to 150,000 clones, about 89% seen once. Source: peripheral blood, taken on day 0 of AZD1222 vaccination. The receptors stem from an adult in good health.

This chain connects TRBV7-9 to TRBJ1-4; 10 nucleotides agree with TRBD1. With 4 bases clipped from V and 5 bases from J, the junction kept 7 bases outside the gene matches. The CDR3 is 16 amino acids. The germline V gene has CDR1 SEHNR and CDR2 FQNEAQ (reference sequence). CDR3 region: CASSSIRDRGNEKLFF. As DNA, the CDR3 is TGTGCCAGCAGCTCGATCCGGGACAGGGGCAATGAAAAACTGTTTTTT.

The chain couples TRBV9 to TRBJ2-1, with a possible D match to TRBD2 (5 bases). CDR1 and CDR2 from the germline V gene are SGDLS and YYNGEE. Trimming took off 2 bases at V and 7 bases at J, with 10 bases between the two ends. The CDR3 is 13 residues long. CDR3 coding DNA: TGTGCCAGCAGCGTGATTAGCGATAATGAGCAGTTCTTC. Its translation: CASSVISDNEQFF.

This clone showed up just a few times. CDR3 amino acids: CASSRGFRAGATSYEQYF. CDR3 bases: TGTGCCAGTAGCAGAGGTTTCAGAGCGGGAGCGACGTCCTACGAGCAGTACTTC. The rearrangement uses TRBV19 and TRBJ2-7; 8 nucleotides align to TRBD2. V shed 6 bases, J shed 1 base, and the junction held 17 bases outside the gene matches. CDR3 length equals 18 residues. CDR1 is LNHDA, CDR2 SQIVND, per germline (reference sequence).

The chain has TRBV28 and TRBJ2-1; 12 nucleotides match TRBD2. The CDR3 spans 15 residues. CDR1 MDHEN and CDR2 SYDVKM come from the germline V gene. V lost 4 bases, J lost 5 bases, and 3 bases stayed unmatched. The CDR3 DNA reads as TGTGCCAGCAGTTCTAGCGGGAGGGCCAACAATGAGCAGTTCTTC. This encodes CASSSSGRANNEQFF.

This rearrangement joins TRBV2 to TRBJ1-3; D possibly corresponds to TRBD1 (6 bases). CDR3 length: 13 residues. Germline V CDR1 and CDR2: SNHLY, FYNNEI. V was clipped by 4 bases and J by 8 bases, with 12 bases between them. The DNA for the CDR3 is TGTGCCAGCAGTGTAGGCAGGGGTGACACCATATATTTT. Its protein is CASSVGRGDTIYF.

This CDR3 is CASTRRALTYEQYF. Here the CDR3 DNA reads TGTGCCAGCACCCGTCGGGCCCTAACCTACGAGCAGTACTTC. V and J are TRBV28 and TRBJ2-7; D not resolved. Germline V lookup: CDR1 MDHEN, CDR2 SYDVKM. V dropped 7 bases and J dropped 2 bases, with 15 bases sitting between them. This CDR3 contains 14 residues.

The chain recombines TRBV18 with TRBJ1-2; D is possibly TRBD1 (6 bases). Trimming pared 1 base from V and 8 bases from J, leaving 17 bases between. The germline V gene has CDR1 KGHSH and CDR2 LQKENI. The CDR3 covers 15 residues. The CDR3 loop is CASSPQGHTPKGYTF. As DNA, the CDR3 is TGTGCCAGCTCACCACAGGGACATACCCCAAAGGGCTACACCTTC.

The V gene is TRBV2, the J gene TRBJ1-3; D is perhaps TRBD1 (6 bases). Germline V gives CDR1 SNHLY, CDR2 FYNNEI. V was trimmed by 0 bases and J by 3 bases, leaving 15 bases between them. The CDR3 runs 17 residues. The CDR3 region has the DNA TGTGCCAGCAGTGAAGCCCGTACGGGGGCAGGTGGAAACACCATATATTTT. This translates into CASSEARTGAGGNTIYF.

The chain links TRBV10-1 to TRBJ2-7; TRBD1 matches 7 bases. The CDR3 is 14 amino acids. Germline V gene lookup returns CDR1 WNHNN and CDR2 SYGVQD (reference sequence). The ends lost 6 bases at V and 5 bases at J; junction bases unmatched: 10. The CDR3 DNA reads TGCGCCAGCAGCTCCACAGGGGATGGCGACGAGCAGTACTTC. This translates into CASSSTGDGDEQYF.

The rearrangement uses TRBV18 and TRBJ2-1; TRBD1 aligns across 11 bases. The V gene end was trimmed by 2 bases and the J gene end by 0 bases; junction bases not matched to a gene: 3. The germline V gene has CDR1 KGHSH and CDR2 LQKENI. This CDR3 region has 17 residues. Here the CDR3 DNA reads TGTGCCAGCTCACCAGGACAGGGGGCTGGCTCCTACAATGAGCAGTTCTTC. Protein product: CASSPGQGAGSYNEQFF.